The clone carrying this T cell receptor (beta chain) has at least ten counts. Sequence at one end of the junction differs from germline and may be a read error. The sample belongs to a study of glioma-infiltrating T cells. The iRepertoire nested amplicon-rescue multiplex PCR amplified TCR alpha and beta CDR3s from RNA. One entry per CDR3 protein, called by TCRdb with MiXCR from the multiplex PCR reads. The sample lists about 130,000 distinct CDR3 sequences, roughly 23% occurring once. This CDR3 is built from 11 residues. Germline loops: CDR1 MNHEY, CDR2 SVGEGT. The chain couples TRBV6-2 or TRBV6-3 to TRBJ2-5, with D possibly being TRBD2 (5 bases). The sequence came from a human donor with low-grade glioma or glioblastoma, undergoing nonglioma brain surgery, or in good health (not recorded which). The sequenced sample was glioma tissue, nonneoplastic brain tissue, or PBMCs (not recorded which). This chain's CDR3 is CASSYSAGLNF. The CDR3 coding sequence is TGTGCCAGCAGTTACTCGGCTGGACTTAACTTC.